One sample yielded the 14 T cell receptor beta chains listed below, sequenced in a study of CD8+CD57+ T cells in acquired aplastic anemia. Sequencing was done on patients that had shown CD8+CD57+ cell expansion by flow cytometry. TCR beta VDJ and CDR3 were profiled, and genomic DNA was the template. TCRdb re-called the reads with MiXCR, one entry per CDR3 protein. This table holds approximately 180,000 distinct CDR3 sequences, less than 60% found once. Source material: sorted CD4+, CD8+, or CD8+CD57+ T cells (not recorded which) from PBMCs. The source of these receptors is a human donor with aplastic anemia.

This sequence joins TRBV10-3 and TRBJ2-3, with D possibly matching TRBD2 (6 bases). The V end lost 4 bases, the J end lost 4 bases, and 9 bases lay between the germline ends. Germline V gene sequence: CDR1 ENHRY, CDR2 SYGVKD. This CDR3 has 13 residues. The CDR3 bases are TGTGCCATCAGTGGACTAGAGGCAGATACGCAGTATTTT. This gives the protein CAISGLEADTQYF.

The chain joins TRBV7-6 to TRBJ2-3; 7 bases match TRBD2. The CDR3 loop spans 15 amino acids. V dropped 7 bases and J dropped 8; count of bases not matched to a gene: 15. Germline-derived CDR1 and CDR2 are SGHVS and FNYEAQ. The CDR3 sequence is CASTLGGFLSGTQYF. The CDR3 nucleotides are TGTGCCAGCACCCTGGGAGGGTTTCTGTCAGGTACGCAGTATTTT.

This clonotype was counted ten times or more. CDR3 loop: CASSTGTATYGYTF. In DNA form, the CDR3 reads TGCGCCAGCAGCACCGGGACAGCGACCTATGGCTACACCTTC. The chain employs TRBV5-1 and TRBJ1-2; 7 bases are shared with TRBD1. CDR1 and CDR2 from the germline V gene are SGHRS and YFSETQ. The V and J ends lost 4 bases and 4 bases, in that order; junction bases with no gene match: 7. CDR3 length equals 14 residues.

This clonotype was recorded many times. The chain recombines TRBV4-2 with TRBJ2-7; D possibly corresponds to TRBD2 (7 bases). The V end was cut by 2 bases, the J end by 6 bases, with 14 bases between. CDR1 is LGHNA, CDR2 YNFKEQ, per germline. The CDR3 loop spans 14 amino acids. CDR3 nucleotides: TGTGCCAGCAGCCAAAGCACCGGGGGGCCCGAGCAGTACTTC. It codes for CASSQSTGGPEQYF.

This clonotype showed up just a few times. The gene calls are TRBV18 and TRBJ1-3, with D unresolved. CDR3 length equals 17 residues. Trimming removed 2 bases at V and 1 base at J, with 15 bases between. From germline, CDR1 is KGHSH and CDR2 LQKENI. The DNA of the CDR3 is TGTGCCAGCTCACCAGTCGGACTTCGAGCGTCTGGAAACACCATATATTTT. Amino acid sequence: CASSPVGLRASGNTIYF.

This clonotype was seen only once. The chain combines TRBV10-3 with TRBJ2-1; D gene ambiguous. Per germline, CDR1 ENHRY and CDR2 SYGVKD. V lost 8 bases and J 9 bases, leaving 14 bases between the germline ends. The CDR3 totals 12 residues. In DNA, the CDR3 is TGTGCCATCTCGGACGACTTCGGTGAGCAGTTCTTC. Its translation: CAISDDFGEQFF.

J is TRBJ1-4 and V is TRBV19; 9 nucleotides align to TRBD1. Losses at the gene ends were 10 bases for V and 7 bases for J; bases not matched to a gene: 10. CDR1 and CDR2 (germline): LNHDA, SQIVND (reference sequence). The CDR3 is 14 amino acids. CDR3 bases: TGTGCCACCGCCGTGGGACAGGGCACTGAAAAACTGTTTTTT. It yields the protein CATAVGQGTEKLFF. The whole variable domain, filled in from reference TRBV19 and TRBJ1-4, reads DGGITQSPKYLFRKEGQNVTLSCEQNLNHDAMYWYRQDPGQGLRLIYYSQIVNDFQKGDIAEGYSVSREKKESFPLTVTSAQKNPTAFYLCATAVGQGTEKLFFGSGTQLSVL.

The chain combines TRBV2 with TRBJ2-3, with 7 bases aligning to TRBD2. The CDR3 covers 15 residues. Germline assignment: CDR1 SNHLY and CDR2 FYNNEI. The V segment lost 8 bases and the J segment 0 bases; nucleotides outside the gene matches: 8. This CDR3 reads CASLGDYQSTDTQYF. The CDR3 DNA reads TGTGCCAGCTTGGGGGACTACCAAAGCACAGATACGCAGTATTTT.

This clonotype was recorded many times. The V and J genes are TRBV12-3 or TRBV12-4 and TRBJ1-3; 9 positions agree with TRBD1. The CDR3 covers 18 residues. The ends lost 6 bases at V and 0 bases at J; junction bases unmatched: 12. Written as DNA, the CDR3 is TGTGCCAGCAGCCGAGACAGGGGGGGATACCTCTCTGGAAACACCATATATTTT. Protein sequence: CASSRDRGGYLSGNTIYF.

This clonotype was observed many times. The chain combines TRBV19 with TRBJ1-2, with 7 bases lining up with TRBD1. V lost 6 bases and J lost 5; bases outside the gene matches: 6. Germline loops: CDR1 LNHDA, CDR2 SQIVND (reference sequence). The CDR3 totals 13 residues. CDR3 sequence: CASRGTVPYGYTF. As DNA, the CDR3 is TGTGCCAGTAGAGGGACAGTGCCGTATGGCTACACCTTC.

This clonotype was seen ten or more times. V usage is TRBV25-1 and J usage is TRBJ1-1; 11 positions agree with TRBD1. Germline-derived CDR1 and CDR2 are MGHDK and SYGVNS. The CDR3 is 13 amino acids. V lost 7 bases and J lost 5; bases outside the gene matches: 3. This CDR3 is CASTRDRGTEAFF. The CDR3 DNA sequence: TGTGCCAGCACCCGGGACAGGGGGACTGAAGCTTTCTTT.

The genes are TRBV24-1 and TRBJ1-1; no firm D call. The CDR3 has 12 residues. The germline gives CDR1 KGHDR, CDR2 SFDVKD. V lost 8 bases, J lost 1 base, and 7 bases lay in between. This CDR3 reads CATKTANTEAFF. CDR3 in DNA: TGTGCCACCAAGACTGCGAACACTGAAGCTTTCTTT.

The J gene is TRBJ1-6, the V gene TRBV10-1; 10 bases align to TRBD1. With V trimmed by 2 bases and J by 9 bases, 1 base remained unmatched. The V gene's germline CDR1 is WNHNN and CDR2 SYGVQD (reference sequence). The CDR3 has 14 amino acids. As DNA, the CDR3 is TGCGCCAGCAGTGAGGGGACAGGGGCTTCACCCCTCCACTTT. It encodes CASSEGTGASPLHF.

As concerns this clonotype: One end of the junction does not line up with germline, which may come from a read error. The gene calls are TRBV12-3 or TRBV12-4 and TRBJ1-1; D not resolved. The CDR3 has 16 residues. DNA of the CDR3: TGTGTCAGCAGTTCCGCTTGGGGTCGGATGAACACTGAAGCTTTCTTT. Amino acid sequence: CVSSSAWGRMNTEAFF.